The 28 T cell receptor beta chains below come from one sample, sequenced in a study of CD8+ T cells in alopecia areata. Treatment reported: oral pan-JAK inhibitor, 5-10 mg twice daily. Extraction of RNA preceded its reverse transcription into cDNA, which served as the sequencing template. Only in-frame clones appear in the TCRdb table, and some are missing; sequencing was by immunoSEQ multiplex PCR. The sample consists of 200,000 to 250,000 clones, 30% to 40% of them appearing once. Sequencing used CD4+ T cells sorted from blood, obtained at week 34, from a patient treated with tofacitinib. These receptors were taken from a human donor with alopecia areata.

The J gene is TRBJ2-2, the V gene TRBV11-2, with TRBD1 as a possible D gene (5 bases). The CDR3 length is 15 residues. Trimming took 5 bases from V and 0 from J, leaving 10 bases between them. CDR1 is SGHAT and CDR2 is FQNNGV in the germline V gene. CDR3 in amino acids: CASSTRTSNTGELFF. CDR3 DNA sequence: TGTGCCAGCAGCACAAGGACATCGAACACCGGGGAGCTGTTTTTT.

Only a few counts were recorded for this clone. J is TRBJ2-2 and V is TRBV7-2; no definite D call. Per the germline V gene, CDR1 is SGHTA and CDR2 is FQGNSA. This CDR3 spans 17 amino acids. The V end lost 1 base, the J end lost 4 bases, and 16 bases lay between the germline ends. Here the CDR3 reads CASSLVTHFPVTGELFF. CDR3 sequence (DNA): TGTGCCAGCAGCTTAGTGACTCATTTTCCGGTCACCGGGGAGCTGTTTTTT.

This clone was seen many times. This chain connects TRBV7-6 to TRBJ2-6; D call uncertain. CDR1 and CDR2 (germline): SGHVS, FNYEAQ. This CDR3 region has 16 residues. V lost 1 base and J lost 0, with 7 bases in between. The chain's CDR3 is CASSLGSPSGANVLTF. In DNA, the CDR3 is TGTGCCAGCAGCTTAGGCTCGCCCTCTGGGGCCAACGTCCTGACTTTC.

This clone was counted only a few times. The V and J genes are TRBV10-3 and TRBJ2-7, with D unclear. The CDR3 length is 14 residues. In germline, CDR1 is ENHRY, CDR2 SYGVKD. With 0 bases removed from V and 2 bases from J, the gap between germline ends came to 8 bases. The chain's CDR3 is CAISESIRPYEQYF. The CDR3 DNA reads as TGTGCCATCAGTGAGTCGATACGGCCCTACGAGCAGTACTTC.

The CDR3 nucleotides read TGTGCCTGGGGACAGGGGACCGGGGCCAACGTCCTGACTTTC. Its translation: CAWGQGTGANVLTF. The chain carries TRBV30 and TRBJ2-6; 9 bases align to TRBD1. The length of the CDR3 is 14 residues. J gave up 4 bases and V 5 bases, and 3 bases lay outside the gene matches. Germline V lookup: CDR1 GTSNPN, CDR2 SVGIG (reference sequence).

In its sample, this clone was seen a few times. The chain couples TRBV19 to TRBJ1-4; D is unresolved. Germline V gene sequence: CDR1 LNHDA, CDR2 SQIVND (reference sequence). Trimming took off 5 bases at V and 1 base at J, with 5 bases between the two ends. This CDR3 spans 13 amino acids. The DNA for the CDR3 is TGTGCCAGTAGTTGGAAAACTAATGAAAAACTGTTTTTT. Translation: CASSWKTNEKLFF.

This chain connects TRBV7-8 to TRBJ2-7, with 9 nucleotides matching TRBD2. Trimming removed 2 bases from V and 2 bases from J; junction bases left unmatched: 7. Germline assignment: CDR1 SGHVS and CDR2 FQNEAQ. The CDR3 has 16 residues. The CDR3 region is CASSLLSSGIPYEQYF. The CDR3 DNA sequence: TGTGCCAGCAGCTTACTTTCTAGCGGGATACCCTACGAGCAGTACTTC.

In this sample, this clone turned up a few times. The gene calls are TRBV20-1 and TRBJ1-1, with D possibly matching TRBD1 (5 bases). Deletions cut 7 bases from V and 4 bases from J, with 10 bases between. CDR1 and CDR2 from the germline V gene are DFQATT and SNEGSKA (reference sequence). The CDR3 totals 11 residues. Here the CDR3 DNA reads TGCAGTGGCCGGGGGTCCACTGAAGCTTTCTTT. Its protein product is CSGRGSTEAFF.

The V and J genes are TRBV7-8 and TRBJ2-1; D is unresolved. Germline V gene lookup returns CDR1 SGHVS and CDR2 FQNEAQ. The CDR3 consists of 13 residues. V shed 0 bases and J shed 6 bases, with 6 bases lying between them. CDR3 bases: TGTGCCAGCAGCTTAGCGCTTTCCAATGAGCAGTTCTTC. Amino acids: CASSLALSNEQFF.

This clone was detected a few times. This chain joins TRBV6-5 and TRBJ1-6, with a weak D call TRBD1 (5 bases). V lost 6 bases and J 7 bases, leaving 16 bases between the germline ends. The CDR3 totals 15 residues. From germline, CDR1 is MNHEY and CDR2 SVGAGI. CDR3: CASSLQRDGNSPLHF. For the CDR3, the DNA is TGTGCCAGCAGCCTCCAAAGGGACGGGAATTCACCCCTCCACTTT.

This clone was counted only a few times. The rearrangement links TRBV29-1 to TRBJ2-3; TRBD1 matches at 8 bases. V was pared by 6 bases and J by 2 bases, with 10 bases of the junction left unmatched. The CDR3 contains 15 residues. Germline-derived CDR1 and CDR2 are SQVTM and ANQGSEA. Written as DNA, the CDR3 is TGCAGCGTGAAATGGGGACAGGCGCCCACAGATACGCAGTATTTT. Translation: CSVKWGQAPTDTQYF.

This chain joins TRBV29-1 and TRBJ1-4, with a weak D call TRBD1 (5 bases). This CDR3 region has 14 residues. V lost 0 bases and J lost 9, with 14 bases in between. CDR1 and CDR2 from the germline V gene are SQVTM and ANQGSEA. In nucleotides, the CDR3 is TGCAGCGTTGAAGATAGGCAGGGTAGTAAAAAACTGTTTTTT. This translates into CSVEDRQGSKKLFF.

The chain carries TRBV27 and TRBJ2-2; D call uncertain. The length of the CDR3 is 14 residues. Germline CDR1 reads MNHEY; CDR2 reads SMNVEV (reference sequence). Trimming took 2 bases from V and 6 from J, leaving 10 bases between them. In nucleotides, the CDR3 is TGTGCCAGCAGTTTAAAAGTTTCGGCCGGGGAGCTGTTTTTT. Encoded protein: CASSLKVSAGELFF.

The genes are TRBV9 and TRBJ1-2; D gene unclear. The V gene's germline CDR1 is SGDLS and CDR2 YYNGEE. The CDR3 contains 13 residues. Deletions cut 0 bases from V and 7 bases from J, with 10 bases between. The DNA of the CDR3 is TGTGCCAGCAGCGTAGTTAGTTTGATTGGCTACACCTTC. Amino acid sequence: CASSVVSLIGYTF.

A few counts support this clone. This rearrangement joins TRBV4-1 to TRBJ2-2, with D unresolved. CDR1 and CDR2 (germline): MGHRA, YSYEKL. The V gene lost 1 base and the J gene lost 0 bases, with 15 bases spanning the gap. CDR3 length: 18 residues. The CDR3 loop is CASSQGAYGTSNTGELFF. The CDR3 DNA follows: TGCGCCAGCAGCCAAGGGGCCTACGGAACCTCGAACACCGGGGAGCTGTTTTTT.

The genes are TRBV9 and TRBJ2-7; D might be TRBD2 (5 bases). CDR3 length: 15 residues. The germline V gene has CDR1 SGDLS and CDR2 YYNGEE. The V end lost 0 bases, the J end lost 0 bases, and 10 bases lay between the germline ends. Written as DNA, the CDR3 is TGTGCCAGCAGCGTAGCTATTGGGAGCTCCTACGAGCAGTACTTC. Amino acids: CASSVAIGSSYEQYF. Drawing the rest from reference TRBV9 and TRBJ2-7, the complete variable domain is DSGVTQTPKHLITATGQRVTLRCSPRSGDLSVYWYQQSLDQGLQFLIQYYNGEERAKGNILERFSAQQFPDLHSELNLSSLELGDSALYFCASSVAIGSSYEQYFGPGTRLTVT.

Many counts were recorded for this clone. V and J are TRBV29-1 and TRBJ2-1; D not certain. Trimming stripped 5 bases from V and 1 base from J, with 0 bases between. The germline gives CDR1 SQVTM, CDR2 ANQGSEA. The CDR3 spans 10 residues. The CDR3: CSVSYNEQFF. CDR3 DNA: TGCAGCGTTTCCTACAATGAGCAGTTCTTC.

The chain uses TRBV9 and TRBJ2-5; 7 bases fit TRBD2. The junction had 8 bases not matched to a gene; V was cut back by 3 bases and J by 3 bases. The CDR3 contains 15 residues. Germline CDR1 and CDR2: SGDLS and YYNGEE. CDR3 nucleotide sequence: TGTGCCAGCAGCGCGGGACTATTCATCGAAGAGACCCAGTACTTC. Protein product: CASSAGLFIEETQYF. The whole variable domain, remainder taken from reference TRBV9 and TRBJ2-5, is DSGVTQTPKHLITATGQRVTLRCSPRSGDLSVYWYQQSLDQGLQFLIQYYNGEERAKGNILERFSAQQFPDLHSELNLSSLELGDSALYFCASSAGLFIEETQYFGPGTRLLVL.

This clone was observed a few times. The rearrangement joins TRBV4-1 to TRBJ2-2, with TRBD1 matching over 7 bases. CDR3 length: 18 amino acids. The V and J ends lost 6 bases and 7 bases, in that order; junction bases with no gene match: 20. CDR1 and CDR2 (germline): MGHRA, YSYEKL. CDR3 sequence: CASSFGPTTGTLRGELFF. The CDR3 DNA follows: TGCGCCAGCAGTTTCGGACCTACGACAGGGACCCTACGCGGGGAGCTGTTTTTT.

V usage is TRBV23-1 and J usage is TRBJ2-5, with a tentative D call TRBD1 (6 bases). TRBV23-1 is an ORF for which the function is uncertain. This CDR3 spans 19 amino acids. With 6 bases removed from V and 2 bases from J, the gap between germline ends came to 28 bases. This CDR3 reads CASSENREGNPLQQETQYF. The CDR3, as DNA: TGCGCCAGCAGCGAGAACAGGGAAGGAAACCCCCTACAACAAGAGACCCAGTACTTC.

The chain recombines TRBV6-1 with TRBJ2-7; a weak D match, TRBD1 (6 bases). This CDR3 has 14 residues. Germline values: CDR1 MNHNS, CDR2 SASEGT. Trimming pared 6 bases from V and 0 bases from J, leaving 12 bases between. The CDR3 DNA follows: TGTGCCAGCAGCTCCCAGGGGACCTCCTACGAGCAGTACTTC. Amino acids: CASSSQGTSYEQYF.

The genes are TRBV19 and TRBJ1-5; D perhaps matches TRBD1 (6 bases). Germline assignment: CDR1 LNHDA and CDR2 SQIVND (reference sequence). The CDR3 runs to 13 residues. V shed 2 bases and J shed 7 bases, with 9 bases lying between them. CDR3 DNA sequence: TGTGCCAGTAGTATATCCCAGGGGCAGCCCCAGCATTTT. It specifies CASSISQGQPQHF.

This chain uses TRBV15 with TRBJ2-1; 14 positions match TRBD2. Germline V gene data show CDR1 as LNHNV and CDR2 as YYDKDF (reference sequence). This CDR3 is 15 amino acids long. With V trimmed by 8 bases and J by 8 bases, 8 bases remained unmatched. This CDR3 reads CATGTSGGQRDEQFF. CDR3 sequence (DNA): TGTGCCACCGGGACTAGCGGGGGCCAAAGGGATGAGCAGTTCTTC.

This clone appeared a few times. The J gene is TRBJ1-1, the V gene TRBV30; 8 bases map to TRBD1. V was pared by 3 bases and J by 6 bases, with 15 bases of the junction left unmatched. Germline V gene sequence: CDR1 GTSNPN, CDR2 SVGIG (reference sequence). CDR3 length: 16 amino acids. CDR3 protein: CAWRVRTGTGEAEAFF. The CDR3 region has the DNA TGTGCCTGGAGGGTCAGAACCGGGACAGGCGAGGCTGAAGCTTTCTTT.

The V and J genes are TRBV29-1 and TRBJ1-1; D unresolved. CDR1 and CDR2 (germline): SQVTM, ANQGSEA. The germline V and J ends were trimmed by 1 base and 2 bases, with 8 bases remaining between them. The CDR3 consists of 13 residues. The CDR3 sequence: CSVEAQHNTEAFF. The CDR3 nucleotides read TGCAGCGTTGAAGCGCAGCATAACACTGAAGCTTTCTTT.

The chain couples TRBV29-1 to TRBJ1-5; TRBD1 matches 7 bases. CDR3 length equals 12 residues. Germline V gene sequence: CDR1 SQVTM, CDR2 ANQGSEA. J was trimmed by 5 bases and V by 6 bases; bases with no gene match: 4. The CDR3 loop is CSVGQEHQPQHF. CDR3 in DNA: TGCAGCGTCGGACAGGAGCATCAGCCCCAGCATTTT.

The V gene is TRBV6-5, the J gene TRBJ1-2; a weak D match, TRBD1 (6 bases). With 1 base removed from V and 3 bases from J, the gap between germline ends came to 15 bases. Germline-derived CDR1 and CDR2 are MNHEY and SVGAGI. CDR3 length: 16 amino acids. This CDR3 is CASSYLPSGVDYGYTF. In nucleotides, the CDR3 is TGTGCCAGCAGTTACTTGCCCTCAGGGGTTGACTATGGCTACACCTTC.

The table lists this clone with a few counts. The chain couples TRBV5-1 to TRBJ1-1; 7 bases are a match to TRBD1. V was clipped by 3 bases and J by 5 bases; unmatched bases: 10. Per germline, CDR1 SGHRS and CDR2 YFSETQ. The CDR3 totals 15 residues. CDR3 nucleotide sequence: TGCGCCAGCAGCTCCGGGACAGCGGGTGGGACTGAAGCTTTCTTT. Encoded protein: CASSSGTAGGTEAFF.